This T cell receptor (beta chain) was found in a study of blood T cell repertoires in COVID-19. The overall study: Samples came from the United States, Italy and Spain, spanning acute and convalescent COVID-19. Nucleic acid was either cDNA or gDNA, and it came from T cells, B-cell-depleted T cells, or PBMCs.

TCRdb's copy holds only in-frame clones and misses some; the assay was immunoSEQ multiplex PCR. Of some 97,000 clones detected, almost 80% appear once; the ten largest clones hold about 12%. CDR1 MNHEY and CDR2 SVGAGI come from the germline V gene. The CDR3 sequence is 15 residues long. Trimming removed 5 bases from V and 8 bases from J; junction bases left unmatched: 13. The clonotype comes from a woman between 65 and 79 years old with acute or convalescent COVID-19. The rearrangement links TRBV6-5 to TRBJ1-1; TRBD1 matches 8 bases. Sequenced: peripheral blood. The CDR3 here is CASSPHPITGGEAFF. The CDR3 region has the DNA TGTGCCAGCAGTCCCCACCCGATAACAGGGGGGGAAGCTTTCTTT.